This entry is about one TCR beta chain. This sample was taken from a study of blood T cell repertoires in COVID-19. How the authors handled the data: Amplification of reference gene primers was used by the study to estimate nucleated cell counts. Using immunoSEQ multiplex PCR, the repertoire was profiled, and TCRdb retains in-frame clones only, with some absent. V, J and clone size were drawn from that table, and D and trimming were deduced from the DNA. The sample holds roughly 260,000 clones, 75% to 95% seen once. J was trimmed by 9 bases and V by 6 bases; bases with no gene match: 6. The germline CDR1 and CDR2 sequences are SGHDT and YYEEEE. CDR3 length: 14 residues.

The source of this sequence is a person under 30 with COVID-19, enrolled during active disease. The sequencing input was peripheral blood. The chain employs TRBV5-6 and TRBJ2-1; 13 bases agree with TRBD2. The CDR3 reads CASIGLAGVVEQFF. The CDR3 nucleotides read TGTGCCAGCATTGGACTAGCGGGAGTTGTTGAGCAGTTCTTC. Full variable domain (outside the CDR3, taken from reference TRBV5-6 and TRBJ2-1): DAGVTQSPTHLIKTRGQQVTLRCSPKSGHDTVSWYQQALGQGPQFIFQYYEEEERQRGNFPDRFSGHQFPNYSSELNVNALLLGDSALYLCASIGLAGVVEQFFGPGTRLTVL.